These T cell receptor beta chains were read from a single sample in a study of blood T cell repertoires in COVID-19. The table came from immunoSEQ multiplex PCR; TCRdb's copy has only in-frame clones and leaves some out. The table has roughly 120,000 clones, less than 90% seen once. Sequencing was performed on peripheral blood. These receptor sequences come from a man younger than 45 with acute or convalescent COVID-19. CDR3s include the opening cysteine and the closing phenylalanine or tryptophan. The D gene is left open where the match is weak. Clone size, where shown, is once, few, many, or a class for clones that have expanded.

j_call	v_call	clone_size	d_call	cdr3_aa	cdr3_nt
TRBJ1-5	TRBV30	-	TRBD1	CAWSEGQGGQPQHF	TGTGCCTGGAGTGAAGGGCAGGGGGGTCAGCCCCAGCATTTT
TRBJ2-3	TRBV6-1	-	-	CASSEASETADTQYF	TGTGCCAGCAGTGAAGCGAGTGAAACTGCAGATACGCAGTATTTT
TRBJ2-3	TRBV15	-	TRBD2	CATSRGGGSSDTQYF	TGTGCCACCAGCAGAGGAGGCGGGAGTTCAGATACGCAGTATTTT
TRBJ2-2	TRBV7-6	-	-	CASSLGEYSTGELFF	TGTGCCAGCAGCTTAGGGGAGTATAGCACCGGGGAGCTGTTTTTT
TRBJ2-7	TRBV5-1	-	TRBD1	CASSNGQGAYEQYF	TGCGCCAGCAGCAACGGACAGGGAGCCTACGAGCAGTACTTC
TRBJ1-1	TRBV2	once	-	CASSTGILSTEAFF	TGTGCCAGCAGTACAGGGATTCTGAGTACTGAAGCTTTCTTT
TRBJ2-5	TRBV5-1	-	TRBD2	CASSLLAGGQETQYF	TGCGCCAGCAGCTTGCTAGCGGGGGGACAAGAGACCCAGTACTTC
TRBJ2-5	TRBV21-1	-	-	CASSTGLAGGGETQYF	TGTGCCAGCAGCACCGGACTAGCGGGAGGCGGGGAGACCCAGTACTTC
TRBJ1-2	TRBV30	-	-	CAWGPDYGYTF	TGTGCCTGGGGCCCTGACTATGGCTACACCTTC
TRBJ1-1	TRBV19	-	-	CASSIGQKNTEAFF	TGTGCCAGTAGTATTGGCCAAAAGAACACTGAAGCTTTCTTT
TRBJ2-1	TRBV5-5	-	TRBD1	CASSVTGVVGGDEQFF	TGTGCCAGCAGCGTGACAGGTGTGGTAGGGGGCGATGAGCAGTTCTTC
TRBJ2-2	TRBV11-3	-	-	CASSLHGSMGGELFF	TGTGCCAGCAGCCTCCACGGGTCAATGGGCGGGGAGCTGTTTTTT
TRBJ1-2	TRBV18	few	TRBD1	CASSPRDSYNYGYTF	TGTGCCAGCTCACCCCGGGACAGCTATAACTATGGCTACACCTTC
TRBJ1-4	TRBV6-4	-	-	CASSAATNEKLFF	TGTGCCAGCAGTGCAGCGACTAATGAAAAACTGTTTTTT
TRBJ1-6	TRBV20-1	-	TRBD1	CSASGQDRGSPLHF	TGCAGTGCTAGTGGTCAGGACAGGGGTTCACCCCTCCACTTT
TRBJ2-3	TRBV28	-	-	CASSLSERPGTDTQYF	TGTGCCAGCAGTTTGAGTGAGCGGCCTGGCACAGATACGCAGTATTTT
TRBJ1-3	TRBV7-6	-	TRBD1	CASSTQGAIGNTIYF	TGTGCCAGCAGTACGCAGGGGGCGATCGGAAACACCATATATTTT
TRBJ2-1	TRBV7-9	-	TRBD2	CASSLDGRGGEQFF	TGTGCCAGCAGCTTAGACGGTCGGGGGGGCGAGCAGTTCTTC
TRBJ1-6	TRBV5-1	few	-	CASSLVQGVGSPLHF	TGCGCCAGCAGCCTTGTACAGGGTGTTGGTTCACCCCTCCACTTT
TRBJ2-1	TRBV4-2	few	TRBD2	CASSQELASYNEQFF	TGTGCCAGCAGCCAAGAACTAGCGTCCTACAATGAGCAGTTCTTC
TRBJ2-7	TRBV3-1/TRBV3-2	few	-	CASSQEGSAFPYEQYF	TGTGCCAGCAGCCAAGAGGGGAGTGCGTTCCCCTACGAGCAGTACTTC
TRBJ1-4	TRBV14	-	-	CASSQGAFEGEKLFF	TGTGCCAGCAGCCAAGGGGCATTCGAAGGCGAAAAACTGTTTTTT
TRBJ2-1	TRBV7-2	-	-	CASSQTWGEYNEQFF	TGTGCCAGCAGTCAAACTTGGGGGGAGTACAATGAGCAGTTCTTC
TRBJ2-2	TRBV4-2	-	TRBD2	CASASRAGGSAGELFF	TGTGCCAGCGCCTCGAGGGCGGGGGGGTCGGCCGGGGAGCTGTTTTTT
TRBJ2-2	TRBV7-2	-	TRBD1	CASSLTGTNTGELFF	TGTGCCAGCAGCCTGACAGGGACAAACACCGGGGAGCTGTTTTTT
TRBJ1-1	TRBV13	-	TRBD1	CASSRTGGGNTEAFF	TGTGCCAGCAGCCGGACAGGGGGCGGGAACACTGAAGCTTTCTTT
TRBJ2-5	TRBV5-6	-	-	CASSLGDKGTQYF	TGTGCCAGCAGCTTGGGGGACAAGGGGACCCAGTACTTC
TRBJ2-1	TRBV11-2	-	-	CASSLRAGTYNEQFF	TGTGCCAGCAGCTTAAGGGCGGGTACTTACAATGAGCAGTTCTTC
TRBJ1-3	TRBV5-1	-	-	CASSLETVYSGNTIYF	TGCGCCAGCAGCTTGGAAACGGTTTACTCTGGAAACACCATATATTTT
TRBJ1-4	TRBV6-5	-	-	CASSSGQVSTNEKLFF	TGTGCCAGCAGTTCCGGACAAGTGTCAACTAATGAAAAACTGTTTTTT
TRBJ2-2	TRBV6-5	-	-	CASLHRANTGELFF	TGTGCCAGCCTCCATCGCGCGAACACCGGGGAGCTGTTTTTT
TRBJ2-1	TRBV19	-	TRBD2	CASSSGTTNNEQFF	TGTGCCAGTAGTTCCGGGACTACAAACAATGAGCAGTTCTTC
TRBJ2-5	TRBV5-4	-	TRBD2	CASSMGLGDEETQYF	TGTGCCAGCAGCATGGGACTAGGGGATGAAGAGACCCAGTACTTC
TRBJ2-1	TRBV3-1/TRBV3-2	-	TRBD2	CASSRGLASYNEQFF	TGTGCCAGCAGCCGGGGACTAGCTTCCTACAATGAGCAGTTCTTC
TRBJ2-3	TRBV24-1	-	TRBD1	CATSQTGTGTDTQYF	TGTGCCACCAGTCAAACCGGGACAGGCACAGATACGCAGTATTTT
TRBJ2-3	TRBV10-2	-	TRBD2	CASSDASGAGTDTQYF	TGCGCCAGCAGTGATGCTAGCGGGGCGGGGACAGATACGCAGTATTTT
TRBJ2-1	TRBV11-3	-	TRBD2	CASSLDWLAGVLNEQFF	TGTGCCAGCAGCTTAGATTGGTTAGCGGGAGTATTGAATGAGCAGTTCTTC
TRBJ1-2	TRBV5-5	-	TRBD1	CASSFDRGRVANYGYTF	TGTGCCAGCAGCTTTGACAGGGGGCGAGTAGCTAACTATGGCTACACCTTC
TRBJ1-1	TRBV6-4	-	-	CASSDPTPSSTEAFF	TGTGCCAGCAGTGACCCCACTCCTTCGTCCACTGAAGCTTTCTTT
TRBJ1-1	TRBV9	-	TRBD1	CASSEGQGITFF	TGTGCCAGCAGCGAGGGACAGGGGATAACTTTCTTT
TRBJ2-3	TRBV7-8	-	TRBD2	CASSLVSLAGTDTQYF	TGTGCCAGCAGCTTAGTATCCCTAGCGGGCACAGATACGCAGTATTTT
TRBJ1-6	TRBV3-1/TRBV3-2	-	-	CASRTTLVGNSPLHF	TGTGCCAGCAGGACCACCTTAGTCGGGAATTCACCCCTCCACTTT
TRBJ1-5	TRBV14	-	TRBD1	CASSQEDRGRGNQPQHF	TGTGCCAGCAGCCAAGAGGACAGGGGAAGGGGCAATCAGCCCCAGCATTTT
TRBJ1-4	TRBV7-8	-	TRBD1	CASSTLGGAGKLFF	TGTGCCAGCAGCACCCTAGGGGGCGCGGGAAAACTGTTTTTT
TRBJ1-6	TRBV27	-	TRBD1	CASRYTGGVSPLHF	TGTGCCAGCAGATATACAGGGGGCGTCTCACCCCTCCACTTT
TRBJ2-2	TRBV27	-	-	CASSYSVADLNTGELFF	TGTGCCAGCAGTTACTCGGTAGCGGACTTAAACACCGGGGAGCTGTTTTTT
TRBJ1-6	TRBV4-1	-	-	CASSPQGKSYNSPLHF	TGCGCCAGCAGCCCGCAGGGGAAGTCCTATAATTCACCCCTCCACTTT
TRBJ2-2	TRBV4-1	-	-	CASSYNSGYFNTGELFF	TGCGCCAGCAGCTATAATAGCGGATACTTTAACACCGGGGAGCTGTTTTTT
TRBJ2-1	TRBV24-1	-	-	CATSAPPGVEQFF	TGTGCCACCAGTGCCCCCCCGGGAGTTGAGCAGTTCTTC
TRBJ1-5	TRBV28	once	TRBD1	CASSQPDRDDQPQHF	TGTGCCAGCAGTCAACCCGACAGGGATGATCAGCCCCAGCATTTT
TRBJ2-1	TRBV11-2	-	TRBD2	CASSLDLAGGYNEQFF	TGTGCCAGCAGCTTAGACCTAGCGGGAGGGTACAATGAGCAGTTCTTC